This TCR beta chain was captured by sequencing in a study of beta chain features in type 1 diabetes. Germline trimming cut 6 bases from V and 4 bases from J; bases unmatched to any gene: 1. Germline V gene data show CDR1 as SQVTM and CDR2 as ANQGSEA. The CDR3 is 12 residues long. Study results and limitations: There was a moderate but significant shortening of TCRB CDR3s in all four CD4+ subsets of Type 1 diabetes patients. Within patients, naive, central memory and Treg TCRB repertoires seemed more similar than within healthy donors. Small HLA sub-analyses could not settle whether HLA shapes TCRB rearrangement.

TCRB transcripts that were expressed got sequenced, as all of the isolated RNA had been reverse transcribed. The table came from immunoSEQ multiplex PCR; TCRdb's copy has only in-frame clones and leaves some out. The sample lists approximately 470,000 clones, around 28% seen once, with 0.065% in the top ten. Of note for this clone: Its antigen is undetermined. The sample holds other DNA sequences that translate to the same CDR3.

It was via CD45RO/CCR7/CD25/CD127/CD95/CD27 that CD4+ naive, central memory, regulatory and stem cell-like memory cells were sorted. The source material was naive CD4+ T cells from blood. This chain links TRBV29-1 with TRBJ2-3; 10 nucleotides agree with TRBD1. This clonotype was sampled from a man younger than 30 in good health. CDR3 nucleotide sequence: TGCAGCGTGGGACAGGGGTCAGATACGCAGTATTTT. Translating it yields CSVGQGSDTQYF.